This TCR beta chain is drawn from a study of graft-versus-host responses after intestinal transplantation. About the study: Among the recipients, all got anti-thymocyte globulin induction and then tacrolimus and steroids for approximately 3 years.

TCRdb's copy holds only in-frame clones and misses some; the assay was immunoSEQ multiplex PCR. The sample has about 50,000 clones; 85% to 95% are singletons. Germline CDR1 SGHVS, CDR2 FNYEAQ. This CDR3 has 15 residues. J was trimmed by 4 bases and V by 4 bases; bases with no gene match: 6. Broader study findings: Maximum circulating GvH clone levels tracked with early post-transplant HvG decreases. Recipient marrow contained GvH clones, some of which appeared first in ileum or blood.

In regard to this clone: The target antigen is unknown.

The sequencing here drew on unstimulated CD4+ T cells sorted from spleen or lymph node cells, taken before transplant. The receptor's source is a human donor who was the organ donor for an intestinal transplant. The V gene is TRBV7-6, the J gene TRBJ1-4; 7 positions match TRBD1. The CDR3 reads CASSSRQGVNEKLFF. As DNA, the CDR3 is TGTGCCAGCAGCTCCAGACAGGGCGTTAATGAAAAACTGTTTTTT.